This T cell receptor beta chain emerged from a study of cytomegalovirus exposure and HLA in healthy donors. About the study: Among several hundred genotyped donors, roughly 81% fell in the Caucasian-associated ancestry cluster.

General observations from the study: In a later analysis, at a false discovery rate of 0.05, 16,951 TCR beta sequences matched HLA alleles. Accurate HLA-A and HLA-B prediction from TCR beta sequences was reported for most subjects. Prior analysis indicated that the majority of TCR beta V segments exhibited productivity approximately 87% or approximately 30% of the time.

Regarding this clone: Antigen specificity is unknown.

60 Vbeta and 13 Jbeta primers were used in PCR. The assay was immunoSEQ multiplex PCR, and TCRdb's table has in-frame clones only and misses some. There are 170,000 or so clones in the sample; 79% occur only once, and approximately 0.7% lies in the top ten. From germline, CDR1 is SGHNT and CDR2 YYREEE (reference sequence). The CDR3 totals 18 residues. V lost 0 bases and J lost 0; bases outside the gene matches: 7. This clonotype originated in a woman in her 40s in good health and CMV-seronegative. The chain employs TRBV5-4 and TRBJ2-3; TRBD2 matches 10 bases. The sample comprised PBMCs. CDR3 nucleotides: TGTGCCAGCAGCTTGGTAGCGGGGGGCCTCACTAGCACAGATACGCAGTATTTT. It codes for CASSLVAGGLTSTDTQYF.